These 10 T cell receptor beta chains came from one sample sequenced in a study of response to subunit inactivated influenza vaccine. A single record per CDR3 protein comes from TCRdb applying MiXCR to the RT-PCR reads. The data contain around 710,000 distinct CDR3 sequences, 11% to 15% of them singletons. The sample consisted of PBMCs from blood, taken around 14 days before vaccination. The receptors were sampled from a man between 45 and 60 years old who received an inactivated influenza vaccine.

In this sample, this clonotype turned up a few times. The rearrangement uses TRBV3-1 and TRBJ2-1; no firm D call. Germline V CDR1 and CDR2: LGHDT, YNNKEL (reference sequence). This CDR3 is 14 amino acids long. The germline V and J ends were trimmed by 6 bases and 2 bases, with 11 bases remaining between them. CDR3 sequence reads: CASRPDGPYNEQFF. DNA for the CDR3: TGTGCCAGCAGACCCGACGGACCCTACAATGAGCAGTTCTTC.

The J gene is TRBJ2-7, the V gene TRBV20-1; TRBD2 agrees at 12 bases. Germline assignment: CDR1 DFQATT and CDR2 SNEGSKA (reference sequence). V lost 6 bases and J lost 2; bases outside the gene matches: 8. The CDR3 is 15 amino acids. The CDR3 region is CSADRTSGIPYEQYF. CDR3 DNA sequence: TGCAGTGCAGATAGGACTAGCGGGATTCCCTACGAGCAGTACTTC.

A few counts support this clonotype. The chain couples TRBV7-9 to TRBJ2-2; TRBD1 is a possible D gene (6 bases). Per germline, CDR1 SEHNR and CDR2 FQNEAQ (reference sequence). Trimming shortened V by 3 bases and J by 4 bases, and 12 bases separated the two germline ends. This CDR3 has 15 amino acids. In DNA, the CDR3 is TGTGCCAGCAGCTTTAGGGACACTCTCACCGGGGAGCTGTTTTTT. It translates to CASSFRDTLTGELFF.

This clonotype has just a few counts. The chain links TRBV20-1 to TRBJ1-3; D not resolved. Germline CDR1 and CDR2: DFQATT and SNEGSKA (reference sequence). Trimming pared 3 bases from V and 3 bases from J, leaving 15 bases between. CDR3 length: 15 amino acids. CDR3: CSARGSTARGNTIYF. The CDR3 coding sequence is TGCAGTGCTAGGGGATCGACCGCCCGTGGAAACACCATATATTTT.

This clonotype appeared many times. The chain combines TRBV4-3 with TRBJ1-4; D not resolved. V lost 1 base and J 7 bases, leaving 7 bases between the germline ends. This CDR3 comprises 13 residues. Germline CDR1 is LGHNA and CDR2 is YSLEER. CDR3: CASSQVEVEKLFF. The DNA of the CDR3 is TGCGCCAGCAGCCAAGTCGAGGTTGAAAAACTGTTTTTT.

The J gene is TRBJ2-5, the V gene TRBV20-1, with 13 nucleotides matching TRBD2. V trimming: 6 bases; J trimming: 4 bases; junction bases outside the gene matches: 8. Germline CDR1 and CDR2: DFQATT and SNEGSKA (reference sequence). There are 15 residues in the CDR3. For the CDR3, the DNA is TGCAGTGCCGGACCGGGACTAGCGGGGATAGAGACCCAGTACTTC. It specifies CSAGPGLAGIETQYF.

This clonotype has only a few counts. The rearrangement joins TRBV6-2 or TRBV6-3 to TRBJ2-5, with 8 bases fitting TRBD2. This CDR3 comprises 14 residues. J gave up 5 bases and V 6 bases, and 8 bases lay outside the gene matches. Germline CDR1 reads MNHEY; CDR2 reads SVGEGT. The CDR3 sequence is CASRKRGGLETQYF. CDR3 sequence (DNA): TGTGCCAGCAGGAAACGGGGGGGTCTGGAGACCCAGTACTTC.

This clonotype was detected a few times. The rearrangement joins TRBV6-2 or TRBV6-3 to TRBJ1-2; D may be TRBD1 (6 bases). Germline V gene data show CDR1 as MNHEY and CDR2 as SVGEGT. The CDR3 length is 14 residues. V dropped 2 bases and J dropped 4 bases, with 11 bases sitting between them. The CDR3 loop reads CASSYVRGSYGYTF. Here the CDR3 DNA reads TGTGCCAGCAGTTACGTCAGGGGAAGCTATGGCTACACCTTC.

The sample holds a few counts of this clonotype. This chain joins TRBV15 and TRBJ2-2; no definite D call. The V and J ends lost 0 bases and 2 bases respectively, with 10 bases between them. The germline gives CDR1 LNHNV, CDR2 YYDKDF (reference sequence). CDR3 length: 16 residues. The CDR3 protein is CATSRDKQANTGELFF. The CDR3 region has the DNA TGTGCCACCAGCAGAGATAAGCAGGCCAACACCGGGGAGCTGTTTTTT. The full variable domain, completed using reference TRBV15 and TRBJ2-2, is DAMVIQNPRYQVTQFGKPVTLSCSQTLNHNVMYWYQQKSSQAPKLLFHYYDKDFNNEADTPDNFQSRRPNTSFCFLDIRSPGLGDTAMYLCATSRDKQANTGELFFGEGSRLTVL.

Written as DNA, the CDR3 is TGTGCCAGCTCACCTCAACGAAGACTAGCGGGAGGGCCTGGAAAAACCGGGGAGCTGTTTTTT. Translating gives CASSPQRRLAGGPGKTGELFF. V and J are TRBV18 and TRBJ2-2; 14 positions match TRBD2. CDR1 and CDR2 (germline): KGHSH, LQKENI. J was trimmed by 5 bases and V by 3 bases; bases with no gene match: 17. The length of the CDR3 is 21 residues.